These T cell receptor beta chains were read from a single sample in a study of beta chain features in type 1 diabetes. The repertoire was sequenced with immunoSEQ multiplex PCR; TCRdb's copy has only in-frame clones and lacks some. The profile covers about 290,000 clones, with approximately 8.1% appearing a single time and 1% taken by the ten largest. Sequenced sample: central memory CD4+ T cells from blood. Source of these receptors: a woman aged 18-29 years in good health. Each CDR3 is given with its conserved first and last residue. The D gene is left open where the match is weak. Clone sizes are given selectively: once, few, many, or a class where the clone is expanded.

D gene: TRBD1; clone size: few; J gene: TRBJ1-2; V gene: TRBV5-1; CDR3 DNA: TGCGCCAGCAGCTTGGGGGCCTCCGGGACAGGGTCGGTTAACTATGGCTACACCTTC; CDR3 protein: CASSLGASGTGSVNYGYTF
D gene: -; clone size: few; J gene: TRBJ2-3; V gene: TRBV7-2; CDR3 DNA: TGTGCCAGCAGCTACTCCACGTTAGGAGATACGCAGTATTTT; CDR3 protein: CASSYSTLGDTQYF
D gene: -; clone size: -; J gene: TRBJ1-4; V gene: TRBV30; CDR3 DNA: TGTGCCTGGAGTGTGATAGGGCAGAATGAAAAACTGTTTTTT; CDR3 protein: CAWSVIGQNEKLFF
D gene: -; clone size: -; J gene: TRBJ2-5; V gene: TRBV5-1; CDR3 DNA: TGCGCCAGCAGCTTGGAGCAGGGAGGATCCAGGGAGACCCAGTACTTC; CDR3 protein: CASSLEQGGSRETQYF
D gene: -; clone size: -; J gene: TRBJ2-5; V gene: TRBV7-2; CDR3 DNA: TGTGCCAGCAGATCCGGGACCCAAATTCCCCAAGAGACCCAGTACTTC; CDR3 protein: CASRSGTQIPQETQYF
D gene: -; clone size: -; J gene: TRBJ2-2; V gene: TRBV5-1; CDR3 DNA: TGCGCCAGCAGCTTGGGAGCAACCGGGGAGCTGTTTTTT; CDR3 protein: CASSLGATGELFF
D gene: -; clone size: few; J gene: TRBJ2-2; V gene: TRBV14; CDR3 DNA: TGTGCCAGCAGCCGATGGGGGCACACCGGGGAGCTGTTTTTT; CDR3 protein: CASSRWGHTGELFF
D gene: TRBD1; clone size: once; J gene: TRBJ1-1; V gene: TRBV28; CDR3 DNA: TGTGCCAGCAGCATGACCGATACAGGGGTTAGCACTGAAGCTTTCTTT; CDR3 protein: CASSMTDTGVSTEAFF
D gene: TRBD1; clone size: few; J gene: TRBJ1-1; V gene: TRBV18; CDR3 DNA: TGTGCCAGCTCACCGGGACAGAGCACTGAAGCTTTCTTT; CDR3 protein: CASSPGQSTEAFF
D gene: TRBD1; clone size: -; J gene: TRBJ1-1; V gene: TRBV27; CDR3 DNA: TGTGCCAGCAGTCGGTGGGACAGCGGGGGCACTGAAGCTTTCTTT; CDR3 protein: CASSRWDSGGTEAFF
D gene: -; clone size: -; J gene: TRBJ2-5; V gene: TRBV6-5; CDR3 DNA: TGTGCCAGCAGCCAGGGACCTTGGGGAGAGACCCAGTACTTC; CDR3 protein: CASSQGPWGETQYF
D gene: TRBD2; clone size: few; J gene: TRBJ2-7; V gene: TRBV4-2; CDR3 DNA: TGTGCCAGCAGCCAAGTACTAGCGGGAGGGGCCCACGAGCAGTACTTC; CDR3 protein: CASSQVLAGGAHEQYF
D gene: -; clone size: -; J gene: TRBJ2-3; V gene: TRBV5-1; CDR3 DNA: TGCGCCAGCAGCTTGGGGTCAGGGCTAGGCATAGATACGCAGTATTTT; CDR3 protein: CASSLGSGLGIDTQYF
D gene: TRBD1; clone size: few; J gene: TRBJ2-7; V gene: TRBV5-1; CDR3 DNA: TGCGCCAGCAGCCCGGACAGGAGCTCCTACGAGCAGTACTTC; CDR3 protein: CASSPDRSSYEQYF
D gene: -; clone size: many; J gene: TRBJ1-3; V gene: TRBV27; CDR3 DNA: TGTGCCAGCAGTCCCGTTCCTGGAAACACCATATATTTT; CDR3 protein: CASSPVPGNTIYF
D gene: -; clone size: -; J gene: TRBJ1-5; V gene: TRBV21-1; CDR3 DNA: TGTGCCAGCAGCTCCGAGCCAGGGGAGGCTCAGCCCCAGCATTTT; CDR3 protein: CASSSEPGEAQPQHF
D gene: -; clone size: -; J gene: TRBJ1-5; V gene: TRBV18; CDR3 DNA: TGTGCCAGCTCCCAGCGGGGGGACCGGAATCAGCCCCAGCATTTT; CDR3 protein: CASSQRGDRNQPQHF
D gene: -; clone size: -; J gene: TRBJ2-5; V gene: TRBV7-2; CDR3 DNA: TGTGCCAGCAGCTTAGGGGACAAGGGGCGAGAGACCCAGTACTTC; CDR3 protein: CASSLGDKGRETQYF
D gene: -; clone size: -; J gene: TRBJ1-2; V gene: TRBV12-5; CDR3 DNA: TGTGCTAGTGGCGAAGGGGGGGACTCAACTGGCTACACCTTC; CDR3 protein: CASGEGGDSTGYTF
D gene: -; clone size: many; J gene: TRBJ2-4; V gene: TRBV13; CDR3 DNA: TGTGCCAGCAGCTTACATTCGGGGAACATTCAGTACTTC; CDR3 protein: CASSLHSGNIQYF
D gene: TRBD1; clone size: -; J gene: TRBJ1-2; V gene: TRBV7-2; CDR3 DNA: TGTGCCAGCAGCTGGACAGGGGATGGTAACTATGGCTACACCTTC; CDR3 protein: CASSWTGDGNYGYTF
D gene: TRBD2; clone size: many; J gene: TRBJ2-1; V gene: TRBV18; CDR3 DNA: TGTGCCAGCTCGCTTCGAACTAGCGAGTACAATGAGCAGTTCTTC; CDR3 protein: CASSLRTSEYNEQFF
D gene: -; clone size: -; J gene: TRBJ2-1; V gene: TRBV7-2; CDR3 DNA: TGTGCCAGCGGAGGGGACCTCCATGAGCAGTTCTTC; CDR3 protein: CASGGDLHEQFF
D gene: -; clone size: -; J gene: TRBJ2-2; V gene: TRBV6-4; CDR3 DNA: TGTGCCAGCAGGGCAACTAGTTCAGGCGGGGAGCTGTTTTTT; CDR3 protein: CASRATSSGGELFF
D gene: -; clone size: -; J gene: TRBJ2-1; V gene: TRBV15; CDR3 DNA: TGTGCCACCAGCCTGACTAGGGGTGAGCAGTTCTTC; CDR3 protein: CATSLTRGEQFF
D gene: TRBD1; clone size: many; J gene: TRBJ1-2; V gene: TRBV28; CDR3 DNA: TGTGCCAGCAGTGTACCACAGGGGTTGGGCTATGGCTACACCTTC; CDR3 protein: CASSVPQGLGYGYTF
D gene: TRBD1; clone size: -; J gene: TRBJ1-1; V gene: TRBV28; CDR3 DNA: TGTGCCAGCAGTCCACACGGACAGGGAGGCGGGAACACTGAAGCTTTCTTT; CDR3 protein: CASSPHGQGGGNTEAFF
D gene: TRBD1; clone size: -; J gene: TRBJ2-2; V gene: TRBV6-5; CDR3 DNA: TGTGCCACCTGGGACAGGGAGAACACCGGGGAGCTGTTTTTT; CDR3 protein: CATWDRENTGELFF
D gene: TRBD2; clone size: many; J gene: TRBJ2-1; V gene: TRBV19; CDR3 DNA: TGTGCCAGTAGTATCTCCTCTAGCGGGAGATTCGATGAGCAGTTCTTC; CDR3 protein: CASSISSSGRFDEQFF
D gene: -; clone size: few; J gene: TRBJ1-1; V gene: TRBV18; CDR3 DNA: TGTGCCAGCTCACCAGGTAGACAGGACCGAGCTTTCTTT; CDR3 protein: CASSPGRQDRAFF